These 17 T cell receptor beta chains came from one sample sequenced in a study of CD8+ T cells in alopecia areata. Markers including CD4, CD8alpha, NKG2D and NKG2ACE guided sorting of pooled cutaneous lymph node cells. Following extraction, RNA underwent reverse transcription to cDNA, which served as the sequencing template. TCRdb's copy holds only in-frame clones and misses some; the assay was immunoSEQ multiplex PCR. This sample has more than 250,000 clones, each found more than once. Input material: CD4+ T cells sorted from a lymph node. These receptors were taken from a C3H/HeJ mouse with alopecia areata. For the strain, the MHC haplotype given is H2-k.

This clone occurred a few times. Gene labels here are mouse ones. Here the CDR3 reads CASSGRGQTSYEQYF. The sequenced CDR3 bases are TGTGCCAGCAGTGGCCGGGGACAGACCTCCTAT. V gene TRBV13-3 combines with J gene TRBJ2-7; 7 bases are shared with TRBD1. The read ends 4 residues early relative to the CDR3; the germline J gene fills the gap. V was clipped by 3 bases and J by 0 bases; unmatched bases: 6. Per germline, CDR1 NNHDY and CDR2 SYVADS. CDR3 size: 15 residues.

There are a few counts of this clone. Gene labels here are mouse ones. From the germline J gene comes the end of the CDR3, since the read stops 4 residues before it. Other DNA sequences in this sample translate to the same CDR3. The rearrangement uses TRBV17 and TRBJ2-4, with TRBD2 identical over 10 bases. This CDR3 contains 14 residues. Germline assignment: CDR1 MNHDT and CDR2 YYDKIL. V was pared by 3 bases and J by 3 bases, with 0 bases of the junction left unmatched. CDR3 in amino acids: CASSRTGGQNTLYF. CDR3 DNA, as far as it was read: TGTGCTAGCAGTAGGACTGGGGGGCAAAAC.

This clone was seen only a few times. Gene names refer to mouse genes. Read data end 4 residues before the CDR3 end; the end is taken from the germline J gene. V gene TRBV13-1 combines with J gene TRBJ2-1; 13 nucleotides line up with TRBD2. Germline loops: CDR1 NSHNY, CDR2 SYGAGN. V lost 4 bases to trimming and J lost 6 bases; unmatched junction nucleotides: 4. This CDR3 has 15 amino acids. The covered CDR3 bases are TGTGCCAGCAGTTGGACTGGGGGGGCGCTTGCT. Its translation is CASSWTGGALA. The CDR3 reads in full as CASSWTGGALAEQFF.

As regards this clone: Mouse names are used for the genes. Other DNA sequences in this specimen translate into the identical CDR3. The chain's CDR3 is CASGDRNSPLYF. The part of the CDR3 DNA that was read is TGTGCCAGCGGGGACAGGAATTCGCCC. V is TRBV13-2 and J is TRBJ1-6, with TRBD1 matching over 7 bases. The CDR3 end is not reached by the read, which stops 3 residues before it; the germline J gene fills it in. TRBJ1-6 is recorded as an ORF, its role being uncertain. This CDR3 is built from 12 residues. CDR1 is NNHNN, CDR2 SYGAGS, per germline (reference sequence). J lost 7 bases, V lost 5 bases, and 0 bases had no gene match.

This clone was seen a handful of times. Gene labels here are mouse ones. The read halts 3 residues ahead of the CDR3 end, with the missing end drawn from the germline J gene. Different DNA sequences within this sample yield the same CDR3. The chain joins TRBV5 to TRBJ1-6; the D is unclear. TRBJ1-6 is known as an ORF, though its function is uncertain. CDR1 is LGHNA and CDR2 is YNLKQL in the germline V gene (reference sequence). This CDR3 comprises 15 residues. Between the trimmed V and J ends, which lost 0 bases and 5 bases, there was a span of 8 bases. Partial CDR3 DNA: TGTGCCAGCAGCCAAGATGGTCGCGATAATTCGCCC. It encodes CASSQDGRDNSP. The entire CDR3 is CASSQDGRDNSPLYF.

As concerns this clone: Given a much more abundant clone one base away, this may be a read error. The listed genes are named as in mouse. The read is 4 residues too short to cover the CDR3 end, so that end is filled in from the germline J gene. Other DNA sequences within the sample encode an identical CDR3. The chain employs TRBV19 and TRBJ2-7, with D perhaps matching TRBD1 (6 bases). CDR3 size: 12 residues. CDR1 is FNHDT and CDR2 is SITEND in the germline V gene (reference sequence). Partial CDR3 DNA: TGTGCCAGCAGCCCACAGGGTTAT. Amino acid sequence: CASSPQGY. The whole CDR3 sequence is CASSPQGYEQYF.

A word on this clone: The genes and germline here are from mouse. Read data end 4 residues before the CDR3 end; the end is taken from the germline J gene. The genes are TRBV5 and TRBJ2-5; 7 bases are shared with TRBD1. Germline V lookup: CDR1 LGHNA, CDR2 YNLKQL (reference sequence). The CDR3 is 16 residues long. Germline trimming cut 4 bases from V and 0 bases from J; bases unmatched to any gene: 7. CDR3 DNA (partial): TGTGCCAGCAGCCCCCACAGGGGCCTTAACCAAGAC. Its protein is CASSPHRGLNQD. The CDR3 in full is CASSPHRGLNQDTQYF.

In its sample, this clone was seen a few times. Genes here carry mouse names. The read terminates 4 residues before the CDR3 end, so the remaining end is supplied by the germline J gene. V and J are TRBV19 and TRBJ1-1; no reliable D call. Germline assignment: CDR1 FNHDT and CDR2 SITEND (reference sequence). This CDR3 comprises 14 residues. Between the trimmed V and J ends, which lost 0 bases and 1 base, there was a span of 7 bases. CDR3 region: CASSIANRNTEVFF. The DNA read from the CDR3 is TGTGCCAGCAGTATAGCTAACAGAAACACA.

There are a few counts of this clone. A much larger clone sits a single nucleotide away, making a read error possible. The germline and genes are mouse ones. The CDR3 end is not reached by the read, which stops 4 residues before it; the germline J gene fills it in. The identical CDR3 is also encoded by other nucleotide sequences in the sample. The chain is built from TRBV19 and TRBJ2-2, with D hard to call. V was clipped by 0 bases and J by 3 bases, with 6 bases between them. Per germline, CDR1 FNHDT and CDR2 SITEND (reference sequence). The CDR3 is 14 residues long. The CDR3 region is CASSIGGDTGQLYF. The CDR3 DNA, read in part, is TGTGCCAGCAGTATAGGGGGAGACACCGGG.

With regard to this clone: Genes here carry mouse names. With the read ending 4 residues before the CDR3 end, the germline J gene is used to fill in that end. This chain connects TRBV13-3 to TRBJ2-2; 9 bases are a match to TRBD2. Trimming removed 0 bases from V and 0 bases from J; junction bases left unmatched: 0. This CDR3 contains 16 residues. Looked up from germline, CDR1 is NNHDY and CDR2 is SYVADS. The sequenced CDR3 bases are TGTGCCAGCAGTGATGGACTGGGGGCAAACACCGGG. Its protein is CASSDGLGANTG. From start to end, the CDR3 is CASSDGLGANTGQLYF.

A remark on this clone: All gene names here are mouse names. The read terminates 4 residues before the CDR3 end, so the remaining end is supplied by the germline J gene. The sample has other DNA sequences that encode this CDR3 too. J is TRBJ2-7 and V is TRBV19; 9 positions match TRBD2. CDR3 length: 14 residues. The V gene's germline CDR1 is FNHDT and CDR2 SITEND (reference sequence). The sequenced CDR3 bases are TGTGCCAGCAGTCCTCCTGGACTGGGGTAT. Translation: CASSPPGLGY. The entire CDR3 sequence reads CASSPPGLGYEQYF.

A word on this clone: Mouse names are used for the genes. The DNA ends 4 residues before the CDR3 does, and the rest of the CDR3 is filled in from the germline J gene. The gene calls are TRBV1 and TRBJ2-5; 7 bases are shared with TRBD1. Per the germline V gene, CDR1 is NSQYPW and CDR2 is LRSPGD (reference sequence). Trimming removed 2 bases from V and 0 bases from J; junction bases left unmatched: 5. This CDR3 is built from 16 residues. CDR3 DNA, as far as it was read: TGCACCTGCAGTGCATCCCGACAGGGTAACCAAGAC. Amino acids: CTCSASRQGNQD. The entire CDR3 sequence reads CTCSASRQGNQDTQYF.

This clone was recorded at least ten times. Mouse gene names apply. Additional DNA sequences in this sample encode the identical CDR3. The covered CDR3 bases are TGCACCTGCAGTGCAGATCTACAGTATAATTCGCCC. It encodes CTCSADLQYNSP. The whole CDR3 sequence is CTCSADLQYNSPLYF. The chain carries TRBV1 and TRBJ1-6; the D is unclear. The observed sequence ends 3 residues before the CDR3 terminus, with the missing tail filled in from the germline J gene. Being an ORF, TRBJ1-6 has a function that is uncertain. This CDR3 comprises 15 residues. Trimming took 0 bases from V and 4 from J, leaving 7 bases between them. The germline V gene has CDR1 NSQYPW and CDR2 LRSPGD (reference sequence).

This clone was observed a few times. Mouse germline and gene names are used. From the germline J gene comes the end of the CDR3, since the read stops 4 residues before it. Other DNA sequences from this sample encode an identical CDR3 as well. The chain uses TRBV19 and TRBJ2-2, with D possibly being TRBD1 or TRBD2 (5 bases each). Germline loops: CDR1 FNHDT, CDR2 SITEND (reference sequence). The CDR3 sequence is 15 residues long. V shed 0 bases and J shed 2 bases, with 8 bases lying between them. The CDR3 DNA, read in part, is TGTGCCAGCAGTATAGGGGGCGGTAACACCGGG. Its translation: CASSIGGGNTG. The CDR3 as a whole reads CASSIGGGNTGQLYF.

Comments on this clone: The germline and genes are mouse ones. Read sequence stops 4 residues before the CDR3 end, and the germline J gene provides the missing end. The chain has TRBV31 and TRBJ2-7; TRBD2 matches at 10 bases. Germline V lookup: CDR1 GKSSPN, CDR2 SITVG. The V and J ends lost 2 bases and 2 bases, in that order; junction bases with no gene match: 3. The CDR3 has 14 amino acids. CDR3 DNA (partial): TGTGCCTGGAGTGGACTGGGGGAGACCTAT. Protein sequence: CAWSGLGETY. The complete CDR3 protein is CAWSGLGETYEQYF.

On this clone itself: Germline and genes: mouse. The sequence runs out 3 residues before the end of the CDR3; the remainder is reconstructed from the germline J gene. V usage is TRBV19 and J usage is TRBJ1-6, with 7 bases lining up with TRBD1. Being an ORF, TRBJ1-6 has a function that is uncertain. The CDR3 has 15 amino acids. The germline V gene encodes CDR1 FNHDT and CDR2 SITEND (reference sequence). The V segment lost 3 bases and the J segment 3 bases; nucleotides outside the gene matches: 3. The CDR3 region is CASSRGQLYNSPLYF. Incomplete CDR3 DNA: TGTGCCAGCAGTAGGGGACAGCTCTATAATTCGCCC.

On this clone itself: Gene names are the mouse ones. The read ends 4 residues early relative to the CDR3; the germline J gene fills the gap. The sample carries other DNA sequences with the same CDR3. The rearrangement links TRBV13-1 to TRBJ2-1, with D tentatively TRBD1 (5 bases). V was pared by 0 bases and J by 1 base, with 8 bases between. The germline V gene encodes CDR1 NSHNY and CDR2 SYGAGN. CDR3 length: 15 residues. The CDR3 here is CASSDVRANYAEQFF. The CDR3 DNA, read in part, is TGTGCCAGCAGTGATGTCAGGGCAAACTATGCT.